The next 19 T cell receptor beta chains were all read from a single sample in a study of shared clonotypes between healthy human individuals. TCRdb's table, derived via immunoSEQ multiplex PCR, lists solely in-frame clones and lacks some. The sample lists approximately 1.4 million clones; around 98% were seen once. The sample consisted of naive CD4+ T cells sorted from blood. Subset denoted: CD45RA+ positively selected. These receptors all stem from a man aged 25 to 45 in good health.

The V gene is TRBV28, the J gene TRBJ2-7; the match to TRBD1 covers 9 bases. The CDR3 spans 15 residues. V lost 8 bases and J lost 2; bases outside the gene matches: 10. CDR1 MDHEN and CDR2 SYDVKM come from the germline V gene. CDR3 region: CASGPPGQGTYEQYF. In DNA, the CDR3 is TGTGCCAGCGGACCACCGGGACAGGGTACCTACGAGCAGTACTTC.

The chain joins TRBV7-2 to TRBJ2-4; 8 bases match TRBD2. Looked up from germline, CDR1 is SGHTA and CDR2 is FQGNSA. The ends lost 5 bases at V and 1 base at J; junction bases unmatched: 4. The CDR3 totals 15 residues. The CDR3 bases are TGTGCCAGCAGCCCAGCGGGAGTCGCCAAAAACATTCAGTACTTC. Translated, it gives CASSPAGVAKNIQYF.

The V call is TRBV29-1, the J call TRBJ2-3; 10 nucleotides align to TRBD2. The CDR3 sequence is 17 residues long. V shed 0 bases and J 0 bases; nucleotides not matched to a gene: 6. Per germline, CDR1 SQVTM and CDR2 ANQGSEA. The chain's CDR3 is CSVEDSRTSGSTDTQYF. CDR3 coding DNA: TGCAGCGTTGAAGATTCTAGGACTAGCGGAAGCACAGATACGCAGTATTTT.

This sequence joins TRBV6-5 and TRBJ1-1; 9 bases match TRBD1. In germline, CDR1 is MNHEY, CDR2 SVGAGI. This CDR3 contains 14 residues. V lost 5 bases, J lost 5 bases, and 6 bases stayed unmatched. The CDR3 DNA follows: TGTGCCAGCAGTAATACAGGGGGCAGGACTGAAGCTTTCTTT. Amino acid sequence: CASSNTGGRTEAFF.

V usage is TRBV7-3 and J usage is TRBJ1-2; D is unclear. Per germline, CDR1 SGHTA and CDR2 FQGTGA. V was pared by 5 bases and J by 2 bases, with 15 bases between. The CDR3 runs to 15 residues. The CDR3: CASSPSGSVNYGYTF. The DNA of the CDR3 is TGTGCCAGCAGCCCGTCCGGGTCGGTCAACTATGGCTACACCTTC.

For this clone: Other DNA sequences in the sample encode the same CDR3. V usage is TRBV7-2 and J usage is TRBJ2-3, with TRBD2 matching over 11 bases. The length of the CDR3 is 15 residues. The germline gives CDR1 SGHTA, CDR2 FQGNSA. After removal of 4 bases from V and 3 bases from J, the junction contained 3 bases not matched to a gene. The CDR3 DNA reads as TGTGCCAGCAGCTCCTGGACTAGCGGGACAGATACGCAGTATTTT. Translated, it gives CASSSWTSGTDTQYF.

This clone appeared once. The germline gene is not matched at one end of the junction; a read error may be the cause. The rearrangement uses TRBV10-1 and TRBJ2-3, with 9 bases matching TRBD2. Germline CDR1 WNHNN, CDR2 SYGVQD (reference sequence). The CDR3 covers 13 residues. The CDR3 coding sequence is TGCGCCACGGCGGGGACTAGCATAGATACGCAGTATTTT. Its translation is CATAGTSIDTQYF.

V gene TRBV7-2 combines with J gene TRBJ2-1, with D unclear. CDR3 length: 12 amino acids. V was clipped by 5 bases and J by 9 bases, with 11 bases between them. Germline V lookup: CDR1 SGHTA, CDR2 FQGNSA. The CDR3 loop is CASSQPSGEQFF. CDR3 DNA sequence: TGTGCCAGCAGCCAACCTAGTGGTGAGCAGTTCTTC.

This sequence joins TRBV5-4 and TRBJ2-1; TRBD2 matches at 14 bases. Per the germline V gene, CDR1 is SGHNT and CDR2 is YYREEE (reference sequence). The CDR3 is 13 amino acids. J lost 9 bases, V lost 9 bases, and 5 bases had no gene match. The CDR3 DNA sequence: TGTGCCACGGGGACTAGCGGGAGAGCTGAGCAGTTCTTC. This sequence encodes CATGTSGRAEQFF.

This chain connects TRBV6-1 to TRBJ2-7; D could derive from TRBD1 or TRBD2 (5 bases each). Trimming took off 8 bases at V and 3 bases at J, with 14 bases between the two ends. Germline V gene lookup returns CDR1 MNHNS and CDR2 SASEGT. CDR3 size: 13 residues. CDR3 bases: TGTGCCAGCGGGTTGATGAGGGGCTACGAGCAGTACTTC. Translation gives CASGLMRGYEQYF.

The chain carries TRBV5-8 and TRBJ1-5; D uncertain. There are 12 residues in the CDR3. CDR1 and CDR2 (germline): SGHTS, YDEGEE. V was pared by 5 bases and J by 4 bases, with 7 bases between. CDR3 nucleotide sequence: TGTGCCAGCAGTCATAAGAATCAGCCCCAGCATTTT. Translation gives CASSHKNQPQHF.

This chain joins TRBV5-4 and TRBJ2-7, with 10 bases lining up with TRBD2. Unmatched junction bases numbered 11, after V lost 3 bases and J lost 5 bases. CDR3 length: 16 amino acids. The V gene's germline CDR1 is SGHNT and CDR2 YYREEE (reference sequence). CDR3 DNA: TGTGCCAGCAGCTACAGGGTAGCGGGAGGCGTGGACGAGCAGTACTTC. Protein product: CASSYRVAGGVDEQYF.

The chain joins TRBV19 to TRBJ2-1, with 10 positions matching TRBD2. The CDR3 spans 16 residues. V shed 3 bases, J shed 3 bases, and the junction held 5 bases outside the gene matches. CDR1 is LNHDA and CDR2 is SQIVND in the germline V gene (reference sequence). CDR3 loop: CASSMLAGGIYNEQFF. In nucleotides, the CDR3 is TGTGCCAGTAGTATGTTAGCGGGAGGCATCTACAATGAGCAGTTCTTC.

J is TRBJ2-3 and V is TRBV7-9; a possible D gene is TRBD2 (7 bases). V lost 4 bases and J 11 bases, leaving 19 bases between the germline ends. Germline V CDR1 and CDR2: SEHNR, FQNEAQ (reference sequence). The CDR3 is 14 residues long. The CDR3 loop reads CASSYGLRETGQYF. The CDR3 nucleotides are TGTGCCAGCAGCTACGGGTTGCGGGAGACAGGGCAGTATTTT.

Notes on this clone: Other DNA sequences in the same sample also yield this CDR3. CDR3 region: CASSVVGQNTEAFF. In nucleotides, the CDR3 is TGTGCCAGCAGCGTAGTCGGGCAGAACACTGAAGCTTTCTTT. This chain uses TRBV9 with TRBJ1-1; no firm D call. V was clipped by 0 bases and J by 1 base, with 7 bases between them. CDR1 and CDR2 (germline): SGDLS, YYNGEE. This CDR3 is built from 14 residues.

V usage is TRBV28 and J usage is TRBJ1-1; TRBD1 is a possible D gene (6 bases). Germline CDR1 and CDR2: MDHEN and SYDVKM. Trimming left V 6 bases short and J 5 bases short, with 16 bases between. The CDR3 consists of 14 residues. In nucleotides, the CDR3 is TGTGCCAGCAGCGAGGGGGGACGGAGGACTGAAGCTTTCTTT. Amino acids: CASSEGGRRTEAFF.

This chain links TRBV27 with TRBJ2-7; D call uncertain. The germline CDR1 and CDR2 sequences are MNHEY and SMNVEV (reference sequence). CDR3 size: 14 residues. V lost 6 bases and J lost 0, with 12 bases in between. CDR3 nucleotide sequence: TGTGCCAGCAGCTTACGGAAGAGCTCCTACGAGCAGTACTTC. It encodes CASSLRKSSYEQYF.

The chain couples TRBV11-2 to TRBJ1-1; no reliable D call. Germline V gene sequence: CDR1 SGHAT, CDR2 FQNNGV. Trimming took 3 bases from V and 4 from J, leaving 9 bases between them. The CDR3 is 13 residues long. The CDR3 DNA reads TGTGCCAGCAGCTTTCCTCGGGGCACTGAAGCTTTCTTT. It specifies CASSFPRGTEAFF.

On this clone itself: At one end, the junction sequence differs from germline, possibly due to a read error. Other DNA sequences in the same sample also yield this CDR3. This rearrangement joins TRBV7-7 to TRBJ2-5; 10 bases fit TRBD1. Looked up from germline, CDR1 is SSHAT and CDR2 is FNYEAQ (reference sequence). The CDR3 totals 13 residues. The CDR3 region has the DNA TGTGCTAGCAGCTCGGACAGGGGGGAGACCCAGTACTTC. Its translation is CASSSDRGETQYF.